What follows is one T cell receptor (beta chain) and its context. In the original processing: Reference gene primers were amplified, and this amplification served to estimate nucleated cell counts. The protocol was immunoSEQ multiplex PCR, while the TCRdb copy is restricted to in-frame clones and leaves out a portion. V and J calls and clone size are as listed in that table; D and trimming were resolved from the DNA. The sample includes 65,000 to 90,000 clones, about nine tenths seen only once; the top ten take around 2.9%. V trimming: 0 bases; J trimming: 8 bases; junction bases outside the gene matches: 4. Germline V CDR1 and CDR2: SGHTA, FQGTGA. This CDR3 region has 15 residues. These data originate in a study of blood T cell repertoires in COVID-19. Study-level background: Acute-phase and convalescent COVID-19 samples originated in the United States, Italy and Spain.

J is TRBJ1-3 and V is TRBV7-3; 10 bases map to TRBD1. This TCR was sampled from a woman between 50 and 59 years old with active or convalescent COVID-19. Material: peripheral blood. The CDR3: CASSLTGQGGDTIYF. The CDR3 coding sequence is TGTGCCAGCAGCTTAACTGGACAGGGGGGGGACACCATATATTTT.